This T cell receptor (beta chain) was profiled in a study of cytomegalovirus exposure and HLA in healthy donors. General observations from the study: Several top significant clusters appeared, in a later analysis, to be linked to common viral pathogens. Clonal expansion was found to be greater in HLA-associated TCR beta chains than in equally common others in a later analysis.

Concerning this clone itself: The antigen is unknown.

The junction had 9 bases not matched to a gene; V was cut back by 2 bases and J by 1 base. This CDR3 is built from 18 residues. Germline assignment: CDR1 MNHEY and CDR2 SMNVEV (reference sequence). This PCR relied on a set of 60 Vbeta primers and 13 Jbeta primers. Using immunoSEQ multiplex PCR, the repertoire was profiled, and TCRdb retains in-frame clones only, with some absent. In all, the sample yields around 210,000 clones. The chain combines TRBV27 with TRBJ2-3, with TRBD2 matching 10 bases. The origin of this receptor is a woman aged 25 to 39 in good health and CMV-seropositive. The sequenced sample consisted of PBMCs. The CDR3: CASSLILAGPSGTDTQYF. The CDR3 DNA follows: TGTGCCAGCAGTTTAATACTAGCGGGACCAAGTGGCACAGATACGCAGTATTTT.